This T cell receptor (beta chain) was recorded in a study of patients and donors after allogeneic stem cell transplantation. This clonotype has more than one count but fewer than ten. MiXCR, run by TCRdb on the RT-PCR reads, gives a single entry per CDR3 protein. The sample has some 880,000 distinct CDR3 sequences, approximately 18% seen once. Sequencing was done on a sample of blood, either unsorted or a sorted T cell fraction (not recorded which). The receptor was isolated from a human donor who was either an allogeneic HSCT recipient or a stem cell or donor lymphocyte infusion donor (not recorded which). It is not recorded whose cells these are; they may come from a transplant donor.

CDR3 loop: CASSQEGQSTDTQYF. CDR3 DNA sequence: TGCGCCAGCAGCCAAGAGGGACAGAGCACAGATACGCAGTATTTT. The rearrangement joins TRBV4-1 to TRBJ2-3; 7 nucleotides align to TRBD1. J was trimmed by 0 bases and V by 0 bases; bases with no gene match: 0. The CDR3 covers 15 residues. The germline gives CDR1 MGHRA, CDR2 YSYEKL.